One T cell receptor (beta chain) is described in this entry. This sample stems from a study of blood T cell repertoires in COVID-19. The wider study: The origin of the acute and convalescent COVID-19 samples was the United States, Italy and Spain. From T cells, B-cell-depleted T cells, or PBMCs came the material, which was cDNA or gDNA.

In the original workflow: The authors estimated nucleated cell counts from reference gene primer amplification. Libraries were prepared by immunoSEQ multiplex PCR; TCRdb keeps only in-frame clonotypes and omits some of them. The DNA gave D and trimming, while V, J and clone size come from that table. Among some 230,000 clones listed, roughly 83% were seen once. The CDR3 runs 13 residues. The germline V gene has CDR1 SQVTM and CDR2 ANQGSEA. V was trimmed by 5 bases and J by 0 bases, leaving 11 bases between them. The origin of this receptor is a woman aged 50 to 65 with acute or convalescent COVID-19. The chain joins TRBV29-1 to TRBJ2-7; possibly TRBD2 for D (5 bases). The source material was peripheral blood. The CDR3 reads CSVRSTNSYEQYF. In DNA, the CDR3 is TGCAGCGTTCGTTCGACTAACTCCTACGAGCAGTACTTC.